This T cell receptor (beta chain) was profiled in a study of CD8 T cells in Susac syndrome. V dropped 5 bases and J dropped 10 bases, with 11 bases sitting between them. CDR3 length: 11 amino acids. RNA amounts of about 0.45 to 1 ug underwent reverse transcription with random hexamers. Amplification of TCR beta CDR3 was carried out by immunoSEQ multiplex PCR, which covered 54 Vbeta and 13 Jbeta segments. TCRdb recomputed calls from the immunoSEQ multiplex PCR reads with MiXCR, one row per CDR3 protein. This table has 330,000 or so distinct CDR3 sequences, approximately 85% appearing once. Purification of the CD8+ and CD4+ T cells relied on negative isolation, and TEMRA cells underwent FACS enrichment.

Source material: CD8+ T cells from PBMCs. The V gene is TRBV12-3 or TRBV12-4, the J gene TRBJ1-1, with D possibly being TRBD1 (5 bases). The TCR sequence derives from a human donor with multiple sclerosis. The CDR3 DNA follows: TGTGCCAGCAGTCAGGGTGGGGGAGCTTTCTTT. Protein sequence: CASSQGGGAFF.